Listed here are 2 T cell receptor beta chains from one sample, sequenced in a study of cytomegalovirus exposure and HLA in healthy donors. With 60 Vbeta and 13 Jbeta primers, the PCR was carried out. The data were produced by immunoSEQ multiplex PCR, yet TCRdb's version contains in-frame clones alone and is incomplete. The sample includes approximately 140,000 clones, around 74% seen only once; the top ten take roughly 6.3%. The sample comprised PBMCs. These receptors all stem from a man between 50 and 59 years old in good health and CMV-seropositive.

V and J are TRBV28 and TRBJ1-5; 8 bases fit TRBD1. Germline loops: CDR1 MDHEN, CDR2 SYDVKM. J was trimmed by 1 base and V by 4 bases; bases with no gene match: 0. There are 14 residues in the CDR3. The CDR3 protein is CASSSGGSNQPQHF. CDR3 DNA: TGTGCCAGCAGTTCAGGGGGCAGCAATCAGCCCCAGCATTTT.

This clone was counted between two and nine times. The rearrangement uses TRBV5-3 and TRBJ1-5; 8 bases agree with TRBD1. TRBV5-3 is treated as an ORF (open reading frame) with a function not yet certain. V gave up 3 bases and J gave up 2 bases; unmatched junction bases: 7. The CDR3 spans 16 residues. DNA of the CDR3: TGTGCCAGAAGCTGCAGGGGGCGTGCTGGCAATCAGCCCCAGCATTTT. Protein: CARSCRGRAGNQPQHF.